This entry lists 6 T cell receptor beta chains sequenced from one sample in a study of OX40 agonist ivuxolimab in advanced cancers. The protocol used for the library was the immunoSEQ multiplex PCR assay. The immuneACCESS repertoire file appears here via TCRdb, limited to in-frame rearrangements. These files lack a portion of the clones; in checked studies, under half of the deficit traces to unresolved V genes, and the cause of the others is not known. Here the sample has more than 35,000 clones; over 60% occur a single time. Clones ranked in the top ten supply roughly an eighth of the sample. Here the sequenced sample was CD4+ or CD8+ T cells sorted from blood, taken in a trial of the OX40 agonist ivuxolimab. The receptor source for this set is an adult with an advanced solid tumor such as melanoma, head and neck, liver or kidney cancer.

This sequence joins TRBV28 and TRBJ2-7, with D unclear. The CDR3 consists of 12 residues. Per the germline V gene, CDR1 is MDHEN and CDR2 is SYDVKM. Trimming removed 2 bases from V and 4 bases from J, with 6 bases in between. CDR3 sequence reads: CASSLRPYEQYF. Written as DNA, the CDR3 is TGTGCCAGCAGTTTACGACCGTACGAGCAGTACTTC.

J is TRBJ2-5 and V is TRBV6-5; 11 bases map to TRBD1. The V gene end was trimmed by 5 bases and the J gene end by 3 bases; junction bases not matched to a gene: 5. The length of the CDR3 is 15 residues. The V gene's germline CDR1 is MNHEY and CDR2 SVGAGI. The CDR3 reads CASSGPGQGEETQYF. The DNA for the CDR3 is TGTGCCAGCAGTGGCCCGGGACAGGGGGAAGAGACCCAGTACTTC.

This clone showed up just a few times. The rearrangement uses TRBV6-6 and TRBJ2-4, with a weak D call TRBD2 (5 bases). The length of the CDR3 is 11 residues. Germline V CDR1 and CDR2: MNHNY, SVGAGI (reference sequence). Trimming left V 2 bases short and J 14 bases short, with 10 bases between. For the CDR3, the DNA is TGTGCCAGCAGTTACGGGAGAACGGAGTACTTC. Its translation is CASSYGRTEYF.

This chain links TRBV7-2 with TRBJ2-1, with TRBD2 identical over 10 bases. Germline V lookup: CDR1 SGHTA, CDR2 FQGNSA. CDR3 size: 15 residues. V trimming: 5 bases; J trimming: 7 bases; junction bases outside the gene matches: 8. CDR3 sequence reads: CASSTTSGIWNEQFF. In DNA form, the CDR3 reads TGTGCCAGCAGCACCACTAGCGGGATATGGAATGAGCAGTTCTTC.

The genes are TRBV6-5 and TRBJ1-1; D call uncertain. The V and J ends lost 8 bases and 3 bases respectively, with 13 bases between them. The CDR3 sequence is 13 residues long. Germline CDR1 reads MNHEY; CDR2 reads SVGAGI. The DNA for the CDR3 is TGTGCCAGCCGCGGACCGGCATACACTGAAGCTTTCTTT. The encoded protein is CASRGPAYTEAFF.

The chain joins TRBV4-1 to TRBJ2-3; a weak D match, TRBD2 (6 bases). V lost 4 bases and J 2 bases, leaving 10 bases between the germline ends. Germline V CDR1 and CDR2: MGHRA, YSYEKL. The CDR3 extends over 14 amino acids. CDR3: CASSPGTSTDTQYF. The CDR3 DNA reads TGCGCCAGCAGCCCAGGGACTTCCACAGATACGCAGTATTTT.